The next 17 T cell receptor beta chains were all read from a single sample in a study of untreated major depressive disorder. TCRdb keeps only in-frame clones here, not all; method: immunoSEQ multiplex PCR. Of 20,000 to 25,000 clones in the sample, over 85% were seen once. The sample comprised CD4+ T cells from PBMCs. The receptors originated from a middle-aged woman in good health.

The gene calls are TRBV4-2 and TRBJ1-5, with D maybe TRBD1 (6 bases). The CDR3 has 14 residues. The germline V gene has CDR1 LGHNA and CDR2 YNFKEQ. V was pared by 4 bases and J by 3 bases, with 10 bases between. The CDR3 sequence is CASSPTGNNQPQHF. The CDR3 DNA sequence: TGTGCCAGCAGCCCTACAGGGAACAATCAGCCCCAGCATTTT.

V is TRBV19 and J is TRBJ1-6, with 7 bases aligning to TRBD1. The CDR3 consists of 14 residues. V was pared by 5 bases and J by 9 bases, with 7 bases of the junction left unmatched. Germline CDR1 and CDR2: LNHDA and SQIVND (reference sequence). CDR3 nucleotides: TGTGCCAGTAGTCCTGCGACAGGGAGTTCACCCCTCCACTTT. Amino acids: CASSPATGSSPLHF. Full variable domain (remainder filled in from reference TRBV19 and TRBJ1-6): DGGITQSPKYLFRKEGQNVTLSCEQNLNHDAMYWYRQDPGQGLRLIYYSQIVNDFQKGDIAEGYSVSREKKESFPLTVTSAQKNPTAFYLCASSPATGSSPLHFGNGTRLTVT.

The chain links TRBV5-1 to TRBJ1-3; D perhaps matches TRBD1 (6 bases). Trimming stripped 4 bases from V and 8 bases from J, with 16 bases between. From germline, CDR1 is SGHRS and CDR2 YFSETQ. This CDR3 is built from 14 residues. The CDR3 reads CASSVDSGRDTIYF. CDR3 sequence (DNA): TGCGCCAGCAGCGTGGACAGCGGGAGGGACACCATATATTTT.

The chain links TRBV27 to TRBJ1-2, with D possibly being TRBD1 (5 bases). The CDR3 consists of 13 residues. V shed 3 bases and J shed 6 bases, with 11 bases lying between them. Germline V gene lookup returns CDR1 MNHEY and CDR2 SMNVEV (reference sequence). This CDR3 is CASSFKGRDGYTF. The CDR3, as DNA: TGTGCCAGCAGTTTCAAGGGACGGGATGGCTACACCTTC.

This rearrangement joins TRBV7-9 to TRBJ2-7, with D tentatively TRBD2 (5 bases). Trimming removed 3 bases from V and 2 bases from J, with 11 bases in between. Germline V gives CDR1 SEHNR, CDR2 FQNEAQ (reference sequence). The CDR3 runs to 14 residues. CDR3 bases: TGTGCCAGCAGCTTGACTACTGTGGCCTACGAGCAGTACTTC. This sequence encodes CASSLTTVAYEQYF.

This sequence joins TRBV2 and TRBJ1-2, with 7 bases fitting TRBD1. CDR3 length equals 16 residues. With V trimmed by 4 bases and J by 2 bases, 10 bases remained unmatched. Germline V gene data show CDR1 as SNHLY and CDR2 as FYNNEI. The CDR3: CASSALKTGPNYGYTF. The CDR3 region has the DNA TGTGCCAGCAGTGCCCTGAAGACAGGGCCAAACTATGGCTACACCTTC.

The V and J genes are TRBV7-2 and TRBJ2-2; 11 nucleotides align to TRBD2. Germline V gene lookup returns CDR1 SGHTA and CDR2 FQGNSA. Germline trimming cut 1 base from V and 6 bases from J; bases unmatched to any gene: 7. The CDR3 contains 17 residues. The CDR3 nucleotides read TGTGCCAGCAGCTTAGTCCGGCTAGCGGGAGGAGCCGGGGAGCTGTTTTTT. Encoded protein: CASSLVRLAGGAGELFF.

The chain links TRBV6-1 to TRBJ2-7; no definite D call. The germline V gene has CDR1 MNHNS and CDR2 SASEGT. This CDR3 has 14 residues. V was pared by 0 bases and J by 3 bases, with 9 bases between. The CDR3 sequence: CASSEAGPLYEQYF. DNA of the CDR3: TGTGCCAGCAGTGAAGCTGGACCCCTCTACGAGCAGTACTTC.

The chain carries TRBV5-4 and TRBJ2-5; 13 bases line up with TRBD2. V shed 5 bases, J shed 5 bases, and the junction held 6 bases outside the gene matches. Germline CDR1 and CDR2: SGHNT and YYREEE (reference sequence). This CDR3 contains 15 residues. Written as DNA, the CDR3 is TGTGCCAGCAGTCCTACTAGCGGGGGGGTGGAGACCCAGTACTTC. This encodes CASSPTSGGVETQYF.

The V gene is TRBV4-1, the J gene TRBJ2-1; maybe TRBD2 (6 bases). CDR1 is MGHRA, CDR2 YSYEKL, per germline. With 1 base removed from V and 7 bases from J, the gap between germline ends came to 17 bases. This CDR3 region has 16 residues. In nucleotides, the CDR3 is TGCGCCAGCAGCCAAGCGTTAAGGCGGGAATCGAATGAGCAGTTCTTC. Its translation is CASSQALRRESNEQFF.

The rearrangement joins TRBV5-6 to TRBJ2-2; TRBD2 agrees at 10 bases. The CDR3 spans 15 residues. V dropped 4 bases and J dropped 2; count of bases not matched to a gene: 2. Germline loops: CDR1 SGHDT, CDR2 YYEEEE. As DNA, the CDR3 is TGTGCCAGCAGCCAGCGGGGGGGCAACACCGGGGAGCTGTTTTTT. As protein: CASSQRGGNTGELFF.

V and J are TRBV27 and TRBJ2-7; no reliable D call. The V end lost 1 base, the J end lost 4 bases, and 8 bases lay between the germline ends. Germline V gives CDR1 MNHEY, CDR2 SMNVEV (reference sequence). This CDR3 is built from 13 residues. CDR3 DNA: TGTGCCAGCAGTTTATATGGTGGGTACGAGCAGTACTTC. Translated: CASSLYGGYEQYF.

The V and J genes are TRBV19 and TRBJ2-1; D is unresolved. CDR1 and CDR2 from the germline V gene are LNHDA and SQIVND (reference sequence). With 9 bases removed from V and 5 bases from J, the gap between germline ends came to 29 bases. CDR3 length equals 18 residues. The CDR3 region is CARKIKSGRLLRDNEQFF. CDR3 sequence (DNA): TGTGCCAGAAAAATAAAAAGTGGGCGTCTTCTACGGGACAATGAGCAGTTCTTC. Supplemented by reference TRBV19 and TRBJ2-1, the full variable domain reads DGGITQSPKYLFRKEGQNVTLSCEQNLNHDAMYWYRQDPGQGLRLIYYSQIVNDFQKGDIAEGYSVSREKKESFPLTVTSAQKNPTAFYLCARKIKSGRLLRDNEQFFGPGTRLTVL.

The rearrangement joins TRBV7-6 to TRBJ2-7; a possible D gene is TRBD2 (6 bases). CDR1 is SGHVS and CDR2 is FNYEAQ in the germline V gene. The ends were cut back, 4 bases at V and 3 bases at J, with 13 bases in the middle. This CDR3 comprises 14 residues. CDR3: CASSSQGGVYEQYF. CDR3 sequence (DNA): TGTGCCAGCAGCTCCCAAGGCGGGGTCTACGAGCAGTACTTC.

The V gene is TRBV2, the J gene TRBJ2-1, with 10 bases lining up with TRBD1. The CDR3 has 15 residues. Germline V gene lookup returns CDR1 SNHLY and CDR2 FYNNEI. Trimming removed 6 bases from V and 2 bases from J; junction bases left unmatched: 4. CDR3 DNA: TGTGCCAGCAGGCCGGGACAGGGGACCTACAATGAGCAGTTCTTC. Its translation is CASRPGQGTYNEQFF.

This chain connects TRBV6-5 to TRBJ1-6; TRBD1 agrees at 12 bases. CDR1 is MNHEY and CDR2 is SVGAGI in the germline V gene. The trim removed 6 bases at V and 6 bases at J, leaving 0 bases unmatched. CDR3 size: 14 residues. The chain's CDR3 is CASRGQGANSPLHF. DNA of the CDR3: TGTGCCAGCAGGGGACAGGGGGCTAATTCACCCCTCCACTTT.

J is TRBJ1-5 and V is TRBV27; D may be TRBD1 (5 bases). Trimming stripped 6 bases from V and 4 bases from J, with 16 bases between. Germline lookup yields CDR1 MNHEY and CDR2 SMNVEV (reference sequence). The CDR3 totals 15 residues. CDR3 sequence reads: CASSGTPKPNQPQHF. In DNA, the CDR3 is TGTGCCAGCAGCGGGACCCCTAAACCAAATCAGCCCCAGCATTTT.